This note documents a single TCR beta chain sequence. These data originate in a study of somatic mutations in cytotoxic T cells in rheumatoid arthritis. By positive magnetic bead selection, CD4+ and CD8+ cells were isolated, and their purity was checked by flow cytometry. Clones were sequenced by immunoSEQ multiplex PCR, and TCRdb holds only the in-frame ones, with some missing. The table lists some 10,000 clones, over 65% of them singletons. V lost 3 bases and J lost 3, with 14 bases in between. Germline CDR1 reads MGHDK; CDR2 reads SYGVNS. This CDR3 spans 15 amino acids. This receptor was taken from a man in his 60s in good health. The V and J genes are TRBV25-1 and TRBJ1-1; D might be TRBD1 (5 bases). The sequenced sample consisted of CD8+ T cells sorted from blood. Here the CDR3 reads CASSDPGVGDTEAFF. CDR3 DNA: TGTGCCAGCAGTGACCCGGGGGTTGGTGACACTGAAGCTTTCTTT.